This T cell receptor beta chain was sequenced for a study of blood T cells in healthy people across ages (dated by TCRdb to between 2014 and 2017). About the full investigation: In model experiments, roughly one uniquely barcoded TCR beta cDNA molecule per two T cells was captured by template switching. The study measured age-related changes in TCR beta repertoire diversity using deep sequencing normalized with unique cDNA molecular identifiers. Four age groups were formed from the donors: young (average 16 years), middle-aged (approximately 40), aged (over 55) and long-lived (more than 75). To avoid experimental bias, donors of different ages were distributed randomly across sequencing lanes. Using the same blood draw, the study looked at two additional independent replicas of 1 million unique cDNA reads for two donors, one aged 18 to 29 and the other aged 80 or older.

Systemically healthy Caucasian individuals from Russia, over 30 in total and aged roughly 6 to 100 years, were included as donors. Each donor gave approximately 9.4 milliliters of peripheral blood, drawn into EDTA-treated Vacutainer tubes. Ficoll-Paque density-gradient centrifugation was used to isolate PBMCs, with at least 6 million obtained per sample. Trizol reagent was used to extract total RNA from the PBMCs, yielding at least 5 micrograms per sample. Naive CD45RAhigh/CD27high T cell percentages were measured by flow cytometry on a PBMC aliquot from every donor. Results and caveats for the whole study, not just this receptor: Observed TCR beta diversity per million T cells fell roughly linearly with age, and a significant reduction was already apparent by age roughly 40. Estimates of total diversity based on one million sequenced T cells were considered lower bounds and underestimates. A strong correlation was found between observed TCR beta diversity and the percentage of naive T cells measured by flow cytometry. Compared with the aged group, the long-lived group had more naive CD4+ T cells, fewer expanded clones and increased TCR diversity, a pattern suggesting age selection. The CMV infection status of donors was not known, potentially confounding age-related changes in expanded clonotypes. Since profiling was done on bulk unsorted PBMCs, naive and antigen-experienced compartments could not be conclusively compared.

The library was generated by 5' RACE. The sequencing machine was an Illumina HiSeq 2500. A second PCR of roughly 6 to 11 cycles was run with a J-beta primer mix and a sample-barcoded 5' primer. Each TCR beta cDNA molecule received a unique molecular identifier from a template-switch 5' adaptor carrying 12 random nucleotides. At least 2.5 million CDR3-containing paired-end reads were obtained from each sample. First-strand cDNA synthesis was performed from all RNA using the Mint cDNA synthesis kit, with priming by a TRBC-specific oligonucleotide. After uracil-DNA glycosylase treatment, a first 18-cycle PCR used universal primers M1SS and BC2_uni_R on all cDNA. The authors' pipeline ran thus. For normalization, 1 million high-quality reads were randomly selected from each sample, with every read carrying a distinct molecular identifier. Reads sharing molecular identifiers were discarded rather than binned into consensus sequences. CDR3 identification, clonotype clustering and error correction used MiTCR with a Q25 quality threshold and the strictest error-elimination algorithm. Lower-bound total TCR beta diversity was estimated with a nonparametric unseen species model using Euler transformation. The raw public reads went through TCRdb reprocessing: fastp at Q25, MiXCR clone calling, in-frame beta chains kept. Each entry is one CDR3 protein sequence, shown with its most common DNA and genes. The V and J calls here are based on TCRdb, not the publication. Within this sample are fewer than 900,000 distinct CDR3 sequences, with over 45% of them counted one time only. 30% to 35% of the sample is held by the ten biggest clonotypes.

Looking up the germline V gene yields CDR1 SGHDN and CDR2 FVKESK. Its CDR3 holds 14 amino acids, cysteine through phenylalanine. CDR3 DNA only is kept here, 42 bases in frame from base 1. Between the V and J ends, shortened by 9 bases and 0 bases respectively, the junction contains 12 bases. Of note for this clonotype: Its antigen remains unidentified. No base quality values were provided; no much bigger clone lies one nucleotide off.

The sequence links TRBV14 to TRBJ1-3, and TRBD1 may be the D gene, going by 5 matching bases. Sequencing was carried out using blood. This receptor was obtained from a woman in her fifties or sixties in good health. The DNA sequence is given as TGTGCCAGTACCCGGACATACTCTGGAAACACCATATATTTT. It translates to CASTRTYSGNTIYF.